The 21 T cell receptor beta chains listed next were all sequenced from one sample in a study of blood T cell repertoires in COVID-19. Measured with immunoSEQ multiplex PCR; TCRdb has only the in-frame clones, and not every one. The sample includes about 140,000 clones, roughly 85% of them seen just once. The sequencing sample was made of peripheral blood. All receptors come from a man in his sixties with acute or convalescent COVID-19.

The CDR3 nucleotides are TGCAGCGTTGCAGGGTCGGGCACTGAAGCTTTCTTT. This sequence encodes CSVAGSGTEAFF. The chain is built from TRBV29-1 and TRBJ1-1; tentatively, D is TRBD1 (5 bases). Germline CDR1 SQVTM, CDR2 ANQGSEA. The V end was cut by 4 bases, the J end by 4 bases, with 10 bases between. This CDR3 is built from 12 residues.

This clone showed up just a few times. The chain carries TRBV30 and TRBJ2-5; D is ambiguous. The CDR3 length is 15 residues. Germline-derived CDR1 and CDR2 are GTSNPN and SVGIG (reference sequence). V gave up 3 bases and J gave up 5 bases, with 19 bases separating them. CDR3: CAWSALLYINETQYF. CDR3 DNA: TGTGCCTGGAGCGCTCTATTATATATAAACGAGACCCAGTACTTC. The complete variable domain, with remaining parts taken from reference TRBV30 and TRBJ2-5, reads SQTIHQWPATLVQPVGSPLSLECTVEGTSNPNLYWYRQAAGRGLQLLFYSVGIGQISSEVPQNLSASRPQDRQFILSSKKLLLSDSGFYLCAWSALLYINETQYFGPGTRLLVL.

The J gene is TRBJ1-2, the V gene TRBV7-6; 9 positions agree with TRBD1. The germline V gene has CDR1 SGHVS and CDR2 FNYEAQ. V was pared by 7 bases and J by 1 base, with 10 bases of the junction left unmatched. The CDR3 length is 16 residues. The CDR3: CASTTGGHTDNYGYTF. DNA of the CDR3: TGTGCCAGCACCACAGGGGGCCACACTGATAACTATGGCTACACCTTC. The full variable domain, rest sourced from reference TRBV7-6 and TRBJ1-2, is GAGVSQSPRYKVTKRGQDVALRCDPISGHVSLYWYRQALGQGPEFLTYFNYEAQQDKSGLPNDRFSAERPEGSISTLTIQRTEQRDSAMYRCASTTGGHTDNYGYTFGSGTRLTVV.

The rearrangement uses TRBV14 and TRBJ2-5; 10 bases match TRBD2. V shed 2 bases, J shed 8 bases, and the junction held 5 bases outside the gene matches. This CDR3 spans 14 amino acids. Germline CDR1 is SGHDN and CDR2 is FVKESK. Written as DNA, the CDR3 is TGTGCCAGCAGCCAACTAGCGGGGGCGTCCACCCAGTACTTC. This translates into CASSQLAGASTQYF.

The genes are TRBV27 and TRBJ2-1; TRBD1 might be the D (8 bases). CDR3 length equals 18 residues. Germline V lookup: CDR1 MNHEY, CDR2 SMNVEV (reference sequence). The ends were cut back, 2 bases at V and 4 bases at J, with 21 bases in the middle. The CDR3 loop is CASSLASQGASGYNEQFF. In DNA, the CDR3 is TGTGCCAGCAGTTTAGCGTCCCAGGGGGCTAGCGGATACAATGAGCAGTTCTTC.

Only a few counts were recorded for this clone. The rearrangement uses TRBV19 and TRBJ1-1, with TRBD1 as a possible D gene (6 bases). The CDR3 sequence is 14 residues long. The V end was cut by 7 bases, the J end by 6 bases, with 18 bases between. Germline loops: CDR1 LNHDA, CDR2 SQIVND (reference sequence). Written as DNA, the CDR3 is TGTGCCAGTATGGGTACGAGTTGGGGGCCTGAAGCTTTCTTT. It specifies CASMGTSWGPEAFF.

The V gene is TRBV20-1, the J gene TRBJ2-3; unclear D gene. The CDR3 runs 10 residues. Trimming left V 6 bases short and J 5 bases short, with 6 bases between. Germline V gene sequence: CDR1 DFQATT, CDR2 SNEGSKA (reference sequence). The CDR3 nucleotides read TGCAGTGCCGTAGTAGATACGCAGTATTTT. Amino acid sequence: CSAVVDTQYF.

This rearrangement joins TRBV18 to TRBJ1-1, with TRBD1 matching 7 bases. Germline loops: CDR1 KGHSH, CDR2 LQKENI. J lost 1 base, V lost 4 bases, and 0 bases had no gene match. There are 13 residues in the CDR3. The CDR3 reads CASSRDRNTEAFF. The CDR3 DNA reads as TGTGCCAGCTCACGGGACAGGAACACTGAAGCTTTCTTT.

The rearrangement links TRBV11-1 to TRBJ2-7; perhaps TRBD1 as D (6 bases). The CDR3 runs 14 residues. Trimming pared 2 bases from V and 7 bases from J, leaving 15 bases between. The germline gives CDR1 SGHAT, CDR2 FQDESV (reference sequence). The chain's CDR3 is CASSLLVGGREQYF. DNA for the CDR3: TGTGCCAGCAGCTTACTGGTAGGGGGAAGGGAGCAGTACTTC.

This clone showed up many times. The DNA for the CDR3 is TGTGCCAGCAGTGCCTCGGGACTAGCGGGAGTGAGCGGGGAGCTGTTTTTT. Translating gives CASSASGLAGVSGELFF. The chain is built from TRBV6-1 and TRBJ2-2; 14 nucleotides match TRBD2. Germline loops: CDR1 MNHNS, CDR2 SASEGT. After removal of 4 bases from V and 7 bases from J, the junction contained 8 bases not matched to a gene. The CDR3 is 17 residues long.

The chain couples TRBV7-2 to TRBJ1-6, with 10 bases matching TRBD1. The germline V gene has CDR1 SGHTA and CDR2 FQGNSA. The CDR3 covers 16 residues. Trimming at V came to 1 base and at J to 7 bases, leaving 4 bases not matched to a gene. The CDR3 is CASSLGGTGVNSPLHF. In nucleotides, the CDR3 is TGTGCCAGCAGCTTAGGCGGGACAGGGGTAAATTCACCCCTCCACTTT.

The table lists this clone with a count of one. J is TRBJ1-3 and V is TRBV6-6; D call uncertain. Per the germline V gene, CDR1 is MNHNY and CDR2 is SVGAGI (reference sequence). V dropped 6 bases and J dropped 0 bases, with 9 bases sitting between them. There are 14 residues in the CDR3. The CDR3 DNA reads TGTGCCAGCAGACGCGAAGCCTCTGGAAACACCATATATTTT. Translated, it gives CASRREASGNTIYF.

This sequence joins TRBV29-1 and TRBJ2-7; 7 positions match TRBD2. The germline V gene has CDR1 SQVTM and CDR2 ANQGSEA. The CDR3 is made up of 12 amino acids. J lost 5 bases, V lost 6 bases, and 7 bases had no gene match. As DNA, the CDR3 is TGCAGCGTACTCTTGACTAGCCACGAGCAGTACTTC. The encoded protein is CSVLLTSHEQYF.

The rearrangement uses TRBV20-1 and TRBJ2-3, with TRBD2 matching 7 bases. The CDR3 length is 15 residues. The V and J ends lost 3 bases and 1 base, in that order; junction bases with no gene match: 7. Germline V CDR1 and CDR2: DFQATT, SNEGSKA (reference sequence). The CDR3 loop is CSASAEREGTDTQYF. For the CDR3, the DNA is TGCAGTGCTAGTGCGGAGCGGGAAGGCACAGATACGCAGTATTTT.

The table lists this clone with a few counts. The genes are TRBV10-3 and TRBJ2-2, with 9 bases aligning to TRBD1. The V gene's germline CDR1 is ENHRY and CDR2 SYGVKD. J was trimmed by 5 bases and V by 5 bases; bases with no gene match: 3. The CDR3 runs 14 residues. This CDR3 is CAISRDRATGELFF. DNA of the CDR3: TGTGCCATCAGTCGGGACAGGGCGACCGGGGAGCTGTTTTTT.

This clone appeared a few times. This chain connects TRBV7-9 to TRBJ1-1; TRBD1 matches at 8 bases. V was clipped by 5 bases and J by 1 base; unmatched bases: 9. There are 16 residues in the CDR3. CDR1 and CDR2 from the germline V gene are SEHNR and FQNEAQ (reference sequence). This CDR3 is CASSPRTGLPNTEAFF. The CDR3 DNA sequence: TGTGCCAGCAGCCCGCGGACAGGGCTCCCGAACACTGAAGCTTTCTTT.

CDR3 coding DNA: TGTGCCAGCAGCTTAGTATCCCCAGGGATCATGGGGGAGACCCAGTACTTC. Its protein is CASSLVSPGIMGETQYF. The chain employs TRBV5-6 and TRBJ2-5; D perhaps matches TRBD1 (5 bases). The germline CDR1 and CDR2 sequences are SGHDT and YYEEEE. The V and J ends lost 2 bases and 5 bases respectively, with 22 bases between them. The CDR3 spans 17 residues. The complete variable domain, with remaining parts taken from reference TRBV5-6 and TRBJ2-5, reads DAGVTQSPTHLIKTRGQQVTLRCSPKSGHDTVSWYQQALGQGPQFIFQYYEEEERQRGNFPDRFSGHQFPNYSSELNVNALLLGDSALYLCASSLVSPGIMGETQYFGPGTRLLVL.

V gene TRBV30 combines with J gene TRBJ1-2; no definite D call. The CDR3 contains 12 residues. The germline CDR1 and CDR2 sequences are GTSNPN and SVGIG (reference sequence). Trimming pared 3 bases from V and 7 bases from J, leaving 12 bases between. This CDR3 is CAWSPVGSGYTF. The CDR3 DNA reads as TGTGCCTGGAGCCCGGTAGGGAGTGGCTACACCTTC.

The J gene is TRBJ1-3, the V gene TRBV5-8, with D hard to call. Trimming took off 4 bases at V and 4 bases at J, with 12 bases between the two ends. The CDR3 consists of 14 residues. Germline assignment: CDR1 SGHTS and CDR2 YDEGEE. Written as DNA, the CDR3 is TGTGCCAGCAGCGCCCGGGAACACGGAAACACCATATATTTT. Residues: CASSAREHGNTIYF.

The chain carries TRBV5-1 and TRBJ1-1; D is ambiguous. The V gene lost 3 bases and the J gene lost 4 bases, with 19 bases spanning the gap. Germline CDR1 SGHRS, CDR2 YFSETQ. This CDR3 is built from 16 residues. The CDR3 spells CASSWEPSRVGTEAFF. CDR3 in DNA: TGCGCCAGCAGCTGGGAGCCCTCTCGGGTCGGCACTGAAGCTTTCTTT.

This clone was detected only a few times. The rearrangement joins TRBV3-1 (or the pseudogene TRBV3-2) to TRBJ2-7; TRBD2 matches at 7 bases. V dropped 1 base and J dropped 4; count of bases not matched to a gene: 10. Germline loops: CDR1 LGHDT, CDR2 YNNKEL (reference sequence). The CDR3 has 16 amino acids. The CDR3 DNA reads as TGTGCCAGCAGCCAAGCGAGACGCGGGCGGGGGTACGAGCAGTACTTC. Its protein product is CASSQARRGRGYEQYF.